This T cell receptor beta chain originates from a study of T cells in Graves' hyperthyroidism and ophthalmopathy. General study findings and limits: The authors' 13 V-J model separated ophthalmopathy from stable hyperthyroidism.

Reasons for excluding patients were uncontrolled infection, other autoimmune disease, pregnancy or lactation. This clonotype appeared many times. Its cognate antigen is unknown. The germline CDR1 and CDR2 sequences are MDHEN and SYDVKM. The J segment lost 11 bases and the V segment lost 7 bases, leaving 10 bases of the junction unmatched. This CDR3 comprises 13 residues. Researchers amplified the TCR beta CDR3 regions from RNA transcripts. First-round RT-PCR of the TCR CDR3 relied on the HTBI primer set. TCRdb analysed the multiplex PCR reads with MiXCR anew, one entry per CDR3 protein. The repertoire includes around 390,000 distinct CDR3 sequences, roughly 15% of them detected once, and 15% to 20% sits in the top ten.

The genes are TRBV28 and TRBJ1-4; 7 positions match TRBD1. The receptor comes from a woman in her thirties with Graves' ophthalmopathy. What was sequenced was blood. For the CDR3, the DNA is TGTGCCAGCAATGGACAGGTGCTAGGGAAACTGTTTTTT. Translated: CASNGQVLGKLFF. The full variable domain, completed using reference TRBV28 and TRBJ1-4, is DVKVTQSSRYLVKRTGEKVFLECVQDMDHENMFWYRQDPGLGLRLIYFSYDVKMKEKGDIPEGYSVSREKKERFSLILESASTNQTSMYLCASNGQVLGKLFFGSGTQLSVL.